This T cell receptor beta chain is from a study of OX40 agonist ivuxolimab in advanced cancers. Study summary: In this cohort, patients received ivuxolimab, an agonistic anti-OX40 (CD134) antibody.

Notes on this clone: The antigen is undetermined.

Findings and caveats of the study: Some nonresponders also had low normalized T-cell clonal expansion.

V dropped 6 bases and J dropped 0 bases, with 12 bases sitting between them. Germline CDR1 MNHNS, CDR2 SASEGT. The CDR3 runs 15 residues. Clones were sequenced by immunoSEQ multiplex PCR, and TCRdb holds only the in-frame ones, with some missing. Of some 98,000 clones listed, about 91% are singletons. The clonotype originates from an adult with an advanced solid tumor such as melanoma, head and neck, liver or kidney cancer. The rearrangement uses TRBV6-1 and TRBJ1-3; no clear D. The sample here was CD4+ or CD8+ T cells sorted from blood, taken in a trial of the OX40 agonist ivuxolimab. This CDR3 is CASRGGESSGNTIYF. CDR3 in DNA: TGTGCCAGCAGGGGTGGGGAGAGCTCTGGAAACACCATATATTTT.